The 27 T cell receptor beta chains below were found in one sample sequenced in a study of T-cell reconstitution after alpha-beta-depleted transplantation in children. Molecular barcoding with unique molecular identifiers was used for the TCRbeta library. TCRdb processed the PCR reads anew with MiXCR; each CDR3 protein has one entry. This sample carries about 640,000 distinct CDR3 sequences, over 15% of them seen once, and the ten largest clones take 1.1%. The source material was PBMCs from the stem cell graft donor, sampled from the stem cell graft. All receptors derive from a human donor who donated a stem cell graft to a child with acute myeloid leukemia.

This clonotype showed up many times. The gene calls are TRBV20-1 and TRBJ2-5; either TRBD1 or TRBD2 may fit D (5 bases each). The CDR3 contains 14 residues. V lost 0 bases and J 0 bases, leaving 8 bases between the germline ends. Germline V gene sequence: CDR1 DFQATT, CDR2 SNEGSKA (reference sequence). The CDR3 DNA is TGCAGTGCTAGAGATGGGGGATACCAAGAGACCCAGTACTTC. Protein: CSARDGGYQETQYF.

This clonotype was detected only a few times. The J gene is TRBJ2-5, the V gene TRBV7-2; TRBD1 aligns across 9 bases. The CDR3 has 15 amino acids. The germline CDR1 and CDR2 sequences are SGHTA and FQGNSA. V lost 0 bases, J lost 5 bases, and 4 bases stayed unmatched. CDR3 protein: CASSLAGQGVETQYF. CDR3 nucleotides: TGTGCCAGCAGCTTAGCGGGACAGGGCGTGGAGACCCAGTACTTC.

In its sample, this clonotype was seen once. A much larger clone lies one base from this, so it may be a read error. The rearrangement joins TRBV20-1 to TRBJ2-3; D unclear. CDR3 length: 11 amino acids. Germline V lookup: CDR1 DFQATT, CDR2 SNEGSKA (reference sequence). V gave up 5 bases and J gave up 2 bases, with 5 bases separating them. DNA of the CDR3: TGCAGTGCTGTTATCACAGATACGCAGTATTTT. Its translation: CSAVITDTQYF.

This rearrangement joins TRBV7-2 to TRBJ2-1; no definite D call. The CDR3 is 12 residues long. The V end lost 5 bases, the J end lost 4 bases, and 6 bases lay between the germline ends. Germline V CDR1 and CDR2: SGHTA, FQGNSA. The CDR3 DNA follows: TGTGCCAGCAGCCTCAAATACAATGAGCAGTTCTTC. Translation: CASSLKYNEQFF.

This chain links TRBV7-2 with TRBJ2-2, with D perhaps assigned TRBD1 or TRBD2 (5 bases each). In germline, CDR1 is SGHTA, CDR2 FQGNSA. The germline V and J ends were trimmed by 5 bases and 0 bases, with 13 bases remaining between them. The CDR3 runs 16 residues. CDR3: CASSRSPGPNTGELFF. DNA of the CDR3: TGTGCCAGCAGCCGCAGCCCGGGACCGAACACCGGGGAGCTGTTTTTT.

At least ten counts were recorded for this clonotype. V and J are TRBV12-3 or TRBV12-4 and TRBJ1-1; no clear D. The CDR3 totals 13 residues. The ends were cut back, 3 bases at V and 1 base at J, with 6 bases in the middle. The DNA for the CDR3 is TGTGCCAGCAGTTTGAGGGCGAACACTGAAGCTTTCTTT. Its protein product is CASSLRANTEAFF.

This clonotype showed up just a few times. This chain uses TRBV28 with TRBJ1-1, with D tentatively TRBD1 (6 bases). This CDR3 region has 12 residues. Germline CDR1 reads MDHEN; CDR2 reads SYDVKM. V gave up 10 bases and J gave up 4 bases, with 13 bases separating them. In nucleotides, the CDR3 is TGTGCCACATGGAGGGGGGGCACTGAAGCTTTCTTT. The encoded protein is CATWRGGTEAFF.

This clonotype was observed at least ten times. The chain uses TRBV20-1 and TRBJ2-3; 16 positions match TRBD2. Losses at the gene ends were 6 bases for V and 4 bases for J; bases not matched to a gene: 19. The CDR3 consists of 20 residues. Germline assignment: CDR1 DFQATT and CDR2 SNEGSKA (reference sequence). The CDR3 sequence is CSANSPRGTSGGVKADTQYF. The CDR3 bases are TGCAGTGCCAATAGCCCCAGGGGGACTAGCGGGGGGGTAAAGGCAGATACGCAGTATTTT.

The chain carries TRBV15 and TRBJ2-1, with D perhaps matching TRBD2 (6 bases). V dropped 0 bases and J dropped 2 bases, with 11 bases sitting between them. The CDR3 spans 16 residues. Germline V gene lookup returns CDR1 LNHNV and CDR2 YYDKDF (reference sequence). CDR3 region: CATSRDIREPYNEQFF. The CDR3 DNA reads TGTGCCACCAGCAGAGATATTCGGGAGCCCTACAATGAGCAGTTCTTC.

This clonotype came up a few times. The gene calls are TRBV28 and TRBJ2-3, with D perhaps matching TRBD1 (6 bases). V was shortened by 4 bases and J by 2 bases, with 13 bases between the two germline ends. CDR3 length: 15 residues. Germline V CDR1 and CDR2: MDHEN, SYDVKM. This chain's CDR3 is CASSSDRSLTDTQYF. The CDR3 DNA reads as TGTGCCAGCAGTTCAGACAGGTCCCTCACAGATACGCAGTATTTT.

This clonotype was counted a few times. The chain combines TRBV13 with TRBJ2-7; maybe TRBD1 (6 bases). The CDR3 totals 12 residues. With 4 bases removed from V and 7 bases from J, the gap between germline ends came to 11 bases. In germline, CDR1 is PRHDT, CDR2 FYEKMQ (reference sequence). CDR3 DNA: TGTGCCAGCAGCTCCAGGGGTTTGGAGCAGTACGTC. It encodes CASSSRGLEQYV.

The chain uses TRBV7-2 and TRBJ1-1; D gene unclear. V gave up 3 bases and J gave up 8 bases, with 10 bases separating them. This CDR3 has 12 residues. Per germline, CDR1 SGHTA and CDR2 FQGNSA. The CDR3 loop reads CASSFQTAEAFF. For the CDR3, the DNA is TGTGCCAGCAGCTTTCAAACAGCGGAAGCTTTCTTT. Based on the CDR3 plus reference TRBV7-2 and TRBJ1-1, the full variable domain is GAGVSQSPSNKVTEKGKDVELRCDPISGHTALYWYRQSLGQGLEFLIYFQGNSAPDKSGLPSDRFSAERTGGSVSTLTIQRTQQEDSAVYLCASSFQTAEAFFGQGTRLTVV.

This clonotype appeared many times. The chain uses TRBV5-1 and TRBJ2-2; D tentatively reads TRBD1 or TRBD2 (5 bases each). V was trimmed by 10 bases and J by 5 bases, leaving 18 bases between them. Germline CDR1 SGHRS, CDR2 YFSETQ. The CDR3 has 14 amino acids. In nucleotides, the CDR3 is TGCGCCTCGCGAGGGGAATCAAGGACCGGGGAGCTGTTTTTT. It specifies CASRGESRTGELFF.

In its sample, this clonotype was seen many times. This chain links TRBV7-2 with TRBJ2-7; no clear D. Germline V gene sequence: CDR1 SGHTA, CDR2 FQGNSA. This CDR3 has 14 residues. The germline V and J ends were trimmed by 0 bases and 0 bases, with 6 bases remaining between them. CDR3 DNA sequence: TGTGCCAGCAGCTTAGCGGTCAGCTCCTACGAGCAGTACTTC. It yields the protein CASSLAVSSYEQYF.

Many counts were recorded for this clonotype. The chain is built from TRBV12-3 or TRBV12-4 and TRBJ2-7; D call uncertain. CDR3 length equals 10 residues. V lost 6 bases to trimming and J lost 4 bases, with 4 bases between them. CDR3 residues: CASSLYEQYF. In DNA form, the CDR3 reads TGTGCCAGCAGCCTTTACGAGCAGTACTTC.

This clonotype was counted only a few times. The rearrangement links TRBV7-2 to TRBJ2-1, with D possibly matching TRBD1 (6 bases). CDR1 and CDR2 from the germline V gene are SGHTA and FQGNSA. The CDR3 spans 15 residues. Trimming stripped 1 base from V and 6 bases from J, with 13 bases between. For the CDR3, the DNA is TGTGCCAGCAGCTTAGTAGGCAGGGGATTCAATGAGCAGTTCTTC. Translating it yields CASSLVGRGFNEQFF.

This clonotype has ten or more counts. The rearrangement links TRBV11-2 to TRBJ2-5; D not resolved. Germline CDR1 is SGHAT and CDR2 is FQNNGV. This CDR3 comprises 16 residues. V lost 2 bases, J lost 1 base, and 14 bases lay in between. The CDR3 region has the DNA TGTGCCAGCAGCTTACATACAATGGTGGGCCAAGAGACCCAGTACTTC. This gives the protein CASSLHTMVGQETQYF. The variable domain in full, with the rest retrieved from reference TRBV11-2 and TRBJ2-5, is EAGVAQSPRYKIIEKRQSVAFWCNPISGHATLYWYQQILGQGPKLLIQFQNNGVVDDSQLPKDRFSAERLKGVDSTLKIQPAKLEDSAVYLCASSLHTMVGQETQYFGPGTRLLVL.

This clonotype was picked up many times. CDR3 residues: CASSPVQGKGVADTQYF. The CDR3 nucleotides are TGTGCCAGCAGCCCCGTGCAGGGGAAAGGAGTCGCAGATACGCAGTATTTT. The chain is built from TRBV7-9 and TRBJ2-3; D might be TRBD1 (6 bases). Trimming removed 5 bases from V and 4 bases from J, with 22 bases in between. There are 17 residues in the CDR3. Germline CDR1 is SEHNR and CDR2 is FQNEAQ (reference sequence).

Of note for this clonotype: This clone may be a read error of a much larger clone one base away. The V call is TRBV5-6, the J call TRBJ2-2, with 7 bases lining up with TRBD2. This CDR3 contains 13 residues. Germline CDR1 is SGHDT and CDR2 is YYEEEE. CDR3 sequence reads: CASSLALSGQLFF. The DNA of the CDR3 is TGTGCCAGCAGCTTGGCCCTTAGCGGGCAGCTGTTTTTT.

V usage is TRBV12-5 and J usage is TRBJ2-5; TRBD1 matches 7 bases. CDR3 size: 17 residues. Germline V gene sequence: CDR1 LGHNT, CDR2 FRNRAP. V lost 5 bases, J lost 3 bases, and 15 bases stayed unmatched. The CDR3 nucleotides are TGTGCTAGTGGTCCACCGGAACAGGGGAGCCTTAAAGAGACCCAGTACTTC. Amino acids: CASGPPEQGSLKETQYF.

This clonotype was detected a few times. CDR3 loop: CASSPAGALYGYTF. In nucleotides, the CDR3 is TGTGCCAGCAGCCCCGCAGGGGCCCTCTATGGCTACACCTTC. The genes are TRBV14 and TRBJ1-2, with a weak D call TRBD1 (6 bases). V lost 4 bases to trimming and J lost 4 bases, with 13 bases between them. The germline CDR1 and CDR2 sequences are SGHDN and FVKESK. The CDR3 totals 14 residues.

This clonotype has at least ten counts. The V call is TRBV20-1, the J call TRBJ2-7; 13 positions match TRBD2. Germline CDR1 is DFQATT and CDR2 is SNEGSKA (reference sequence). CDR3 length equals 15 residues. V dropped 5 bases and J dropped 11; count of bases not matched to a gene: 15. The CDR3 sequence is CSASRLAGGLRKEYV. CDR3 nucleotide sequence: TGCAGTGCTTCCCGACTAGCGGGGGGCCTACGAAAGGAGTACGTC.

This clonotype was recorded many times. V and J are TRBV7-2 and TRBJ2-7, with 10 bases identical to TRBD2. Germline values: CDR1 SGHTA, CDR2 FQGNSA. This CDR3 contains 15 residues. J gave up 2 bases and V 5 bases, and 6 bases lay outside the gene matches. In nucleotides, the CDR3 is TGTGCCAGCAGCAGCGGGGGGGCGTTTACCTACGAGCAGTACTTC. Translation gives CASSSGGAFTYEQYF.

This clonotype was found many times. The genes are TRBV12-3 or TRBV12-4 and TRBJ2-7; D uncertain. The ends were cut back, 6 bases at V and 6 bases at J, with 9 bases in the middle. CDR3 length: 11 residues. The CDR3 region is CASSPGREQYF. In DNA, the CDR3 is TGTGCCAGCAGCCCGGGTCGCGAGCAGTACTTC.

Details on this clonotype: A junction end diverges from the germline sequence, so it may reflect a read error. The chain employs TRBV4-1 and TRBJ2-1, with TRBD2 matching 10 bases. The CDR3 extends over 16 amino acids. The germline V gene encodes CDR1 MGHRA and CDR2 YSYEKL. CDR3 nucleotides: TGTGCCAGCGGCATCGGACTAGCGGACCTCTACAATGAGCAGTTCTTC. Translated, it gives CASGIGLADLYNEQFF.

The table lists this clonotype with many counts. The gene calls are TRBV20-1 and TRBJ1-1; the D gene is possibly TRBD1 (5 bases). Trimming took off 0 bases at V and 11 bases at J, with 13 bases between the two ends. This CDR3 region has 12 residues. Germline values: CDR1 DFQATT, CDR2 SNEGSKA (reference sequence). In DNA, the CDR3 is TGCAGTGCTAGAGATGGGGGGGGGAGGGCTTTCTTT. Translated, it gives CSARDGGGRAFF.

Details on this clonotype: A much bigger clone sits one base away, suggesting this may be a read error. The rearrangement joins TRBV12-3 or TRBV12-4 to TRBJ2-5, with a possible D match to TRBD2 (6 bases). The CDR3 loop spans 14 amino acids. In nucleotides, the CDR3 is TGTGCCAGGAGTTTCGTGGGGGGTGCGGAGACCCAGTACTTC. It translates to CARSFVGGAETQYF.